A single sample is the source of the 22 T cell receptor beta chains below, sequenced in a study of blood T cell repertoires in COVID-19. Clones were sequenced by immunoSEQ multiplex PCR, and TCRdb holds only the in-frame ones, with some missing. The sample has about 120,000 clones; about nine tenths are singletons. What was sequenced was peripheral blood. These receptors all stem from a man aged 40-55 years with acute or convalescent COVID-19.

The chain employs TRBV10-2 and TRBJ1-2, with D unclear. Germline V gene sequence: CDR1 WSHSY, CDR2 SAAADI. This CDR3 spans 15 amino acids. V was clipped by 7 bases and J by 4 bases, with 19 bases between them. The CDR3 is CASTPAPPTSYGYTF. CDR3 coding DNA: TGCGCCAGCACCCCGGCCCCTCCGACAAGCTATGGCTACACCTTC.

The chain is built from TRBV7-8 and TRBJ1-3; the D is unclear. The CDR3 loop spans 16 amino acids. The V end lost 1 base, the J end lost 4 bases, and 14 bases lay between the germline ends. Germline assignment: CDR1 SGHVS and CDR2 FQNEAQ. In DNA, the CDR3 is TGTGCCAGCAGCTTAGTAGGTGGGCACGGCGGAAACACCATATATTTT. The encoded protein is CASSLVGGHGGNTIYF.

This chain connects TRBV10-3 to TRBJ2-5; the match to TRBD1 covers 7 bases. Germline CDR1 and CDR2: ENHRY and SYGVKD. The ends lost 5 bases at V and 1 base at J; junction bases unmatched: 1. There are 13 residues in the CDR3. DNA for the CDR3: TGTGCCATCAGTAGACAGGGCCAAGAGACCCAGTACTTC. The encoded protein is CAISRQGQETQYF.

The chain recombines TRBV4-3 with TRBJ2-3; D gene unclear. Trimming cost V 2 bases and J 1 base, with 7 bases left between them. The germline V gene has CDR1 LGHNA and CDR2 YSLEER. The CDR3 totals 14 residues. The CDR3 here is CASSQRSGTDTQYF. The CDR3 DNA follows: TGCGCCAGCAGCCAACGGTCCGGCACAGATACGCAGTATTTT.

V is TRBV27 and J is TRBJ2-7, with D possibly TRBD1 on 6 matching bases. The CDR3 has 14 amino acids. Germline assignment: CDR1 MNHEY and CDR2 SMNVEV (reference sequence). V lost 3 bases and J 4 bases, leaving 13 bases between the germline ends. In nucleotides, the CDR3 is TGTGCCAGCAGTTTCCAGGGGAAGCAATACGAGCAGTACTTC. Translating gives CASSFQGKQYEQYF.

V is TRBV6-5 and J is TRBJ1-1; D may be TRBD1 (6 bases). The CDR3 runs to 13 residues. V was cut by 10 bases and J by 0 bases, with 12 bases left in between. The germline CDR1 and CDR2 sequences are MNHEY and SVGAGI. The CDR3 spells CAIINRVNTEAFF. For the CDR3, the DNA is TGTGCCATCATAAACAGGGTGAACACTGAAGCTTTCTTT.

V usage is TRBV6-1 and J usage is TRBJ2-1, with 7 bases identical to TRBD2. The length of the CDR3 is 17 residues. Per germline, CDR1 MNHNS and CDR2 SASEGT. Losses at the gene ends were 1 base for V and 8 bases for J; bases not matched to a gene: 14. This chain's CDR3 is CASSEVIAGDPLDEQFF. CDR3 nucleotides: TGTGCCAGCAGTGAAGTGATCGCGGGAGACCCCCTGGATGAGCAGTTCTTC.

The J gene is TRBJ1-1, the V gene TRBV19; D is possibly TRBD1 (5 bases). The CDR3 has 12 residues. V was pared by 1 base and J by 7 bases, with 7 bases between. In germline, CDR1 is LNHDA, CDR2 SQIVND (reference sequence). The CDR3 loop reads CASSIVQGEAFF. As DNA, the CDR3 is TGTGCCAGTAGTATAGTCCAGGGTGAAGCTTTCTTT. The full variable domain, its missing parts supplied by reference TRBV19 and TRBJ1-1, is DGGITQSPKYLFRKEGQNVTLSCEQNLNHDAMYWYRQDPGQGLRLIYYSQIVNDFQKGDIAEGYSVSREKKESFPLTVTSAQKNPTAFYLCASSIVQGEAFFGQGTRLTVV.

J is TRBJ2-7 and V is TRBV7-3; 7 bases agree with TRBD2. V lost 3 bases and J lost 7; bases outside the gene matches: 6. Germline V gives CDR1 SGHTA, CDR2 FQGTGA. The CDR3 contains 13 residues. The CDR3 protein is CASSLGGSREQYF. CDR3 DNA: TGTGCCAGCAGCTTGGGGGGGAGCAGGGAGCAGTACTTC. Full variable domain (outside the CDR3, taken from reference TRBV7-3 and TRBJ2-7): GAGVSQTPSNKVTEKGKYVELRCDPISGHTALYWYRQSLGQGPEFLIYFQGTGAADDSGLPNDRFFAVRPEGSVSTLKIQRTERGDSAVYLCASSLGGSREQYFGPGTRLTVT.

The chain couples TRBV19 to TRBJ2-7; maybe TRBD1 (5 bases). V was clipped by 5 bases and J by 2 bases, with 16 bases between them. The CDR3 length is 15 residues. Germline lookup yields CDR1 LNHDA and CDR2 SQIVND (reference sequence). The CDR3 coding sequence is TGTGCCAGTAGTTTACGAGGCAGGGAACCCTACGAGCAGTACTTC. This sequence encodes CASSLRGREPYEQYF.

The CDR3 protein is CASSPGTESYNEQFF. As DNA, the CDR3 is TGTGCCAGCTCACCAGGAACAGAATCCTACAATGAGCAGTTCTTC. The rearrangement uses TRBV18 and TRBJ2-1; no firm D call. CDR1 and CDR2 (germline): KGHSH, LQKENI. The CDR3 covers 15 residues. Trimming took 2 bases from V and 1 from J, leaving 9 bases between them. The entire variable domain, with the rest obtained from reference TRBV18 and TRBJ2-1, is as follows: NAGVMQNPRHLVRRRGQEARLRCSPMKGHSHVYWYRQLPEEGLKFMVYLQKENIIDESGMPKERFSAEFPKEGPSILRIQQVVRGDSAAYFCASSPGTESYNEQFFGPGTRLTVL.

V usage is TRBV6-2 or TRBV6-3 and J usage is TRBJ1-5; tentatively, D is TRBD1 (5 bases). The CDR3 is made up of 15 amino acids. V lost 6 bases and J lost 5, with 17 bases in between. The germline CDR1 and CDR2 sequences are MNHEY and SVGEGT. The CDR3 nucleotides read TGTGCCAGCAGCCCCCTAGCGGGGGGAGATCAGCCCCAGCATTTT. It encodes CASSPLAGGDQPQHF.

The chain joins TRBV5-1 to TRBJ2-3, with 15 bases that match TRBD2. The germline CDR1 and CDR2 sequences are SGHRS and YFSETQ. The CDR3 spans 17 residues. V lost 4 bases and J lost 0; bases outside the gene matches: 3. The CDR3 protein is CASSRTSGGASTDTQYF. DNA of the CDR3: TGCGCCAGCAGCAGGACTAGCGGGGGGGCTAGCACAGATACGCAGTATTTT.

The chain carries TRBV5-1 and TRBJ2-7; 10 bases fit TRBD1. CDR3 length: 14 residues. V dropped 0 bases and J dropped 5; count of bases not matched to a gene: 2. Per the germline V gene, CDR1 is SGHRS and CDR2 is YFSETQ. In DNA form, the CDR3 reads TGCGCCAGCAGCTTGGGGGACAGGGGCCACGAGCAGTACTTC. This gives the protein CASSLGDRGHEQYF.

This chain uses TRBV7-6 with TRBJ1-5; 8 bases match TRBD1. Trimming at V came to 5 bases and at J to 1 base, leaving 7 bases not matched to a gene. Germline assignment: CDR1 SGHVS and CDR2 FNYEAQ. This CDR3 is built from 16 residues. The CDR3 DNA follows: TGTGCCAGCAGCACAGAACAGGGGGGAAGCAATCAGCCCCAGCATTTT. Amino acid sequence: CASSTEQGGSNQPQHF.

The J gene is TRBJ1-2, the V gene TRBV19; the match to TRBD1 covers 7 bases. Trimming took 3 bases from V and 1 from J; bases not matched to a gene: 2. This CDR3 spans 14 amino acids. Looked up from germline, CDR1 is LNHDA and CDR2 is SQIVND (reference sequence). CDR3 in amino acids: CASSIRQGNYGYTF. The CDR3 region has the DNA TGTGCCAGTAGTATCCGACAGGGTAACTATGGCTACACCTTC.

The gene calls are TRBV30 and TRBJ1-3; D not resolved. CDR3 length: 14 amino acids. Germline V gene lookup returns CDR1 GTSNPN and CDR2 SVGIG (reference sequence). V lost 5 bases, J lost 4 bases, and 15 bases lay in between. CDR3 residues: CAWCPVAGGNTIYF. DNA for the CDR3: TGTGCCTGGTGTCCAGTAGCGGGAGGAAACACCATATATTTT. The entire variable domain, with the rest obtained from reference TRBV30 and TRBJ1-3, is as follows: SQTIHQWPATLVQPVGSPLSLECTVEGTSNPNLYWYRQAAGRGLQLLFYSVGIGQISSEVPQNLSASRPQDRQFILSSKKLLLSDSGFYLCAWCPVAGGNTIYFGEGSWLTVV.

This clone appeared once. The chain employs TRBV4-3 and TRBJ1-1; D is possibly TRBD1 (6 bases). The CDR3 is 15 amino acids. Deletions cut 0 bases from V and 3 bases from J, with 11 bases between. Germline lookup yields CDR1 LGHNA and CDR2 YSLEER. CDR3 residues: CASSQDSRGDTEAFF. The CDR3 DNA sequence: TGCGCCAGCAGCCAAGATAGCAGGGGAGACACTGAAGCTTTCTTT.

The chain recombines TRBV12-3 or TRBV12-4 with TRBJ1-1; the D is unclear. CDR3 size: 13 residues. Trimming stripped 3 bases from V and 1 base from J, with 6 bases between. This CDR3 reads CASSFTENTEAFF. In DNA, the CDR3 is TGTGCCAGCAGTTTTACAGAGAACACTGAAGCTTTCTTT.

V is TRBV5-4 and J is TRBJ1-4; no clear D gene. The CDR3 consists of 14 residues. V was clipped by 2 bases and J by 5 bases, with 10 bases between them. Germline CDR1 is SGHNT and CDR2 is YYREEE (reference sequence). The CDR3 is CASSFPGENEKLFF. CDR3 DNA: TGTGCCAGCAGCTTCCCCGGGGAAAATGAAAAACTGTTTTTT. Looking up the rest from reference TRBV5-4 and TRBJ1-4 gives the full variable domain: ETGVTQSPTHLIKTRGQQVTLRCSSQSGHNTVSWYQQALGQGPQFIFQYYREEENGRGNFPPRFSGLQFPNYSSELNVNALELDDSALYLCASSFPGENEKLFFGSGTQLSVL.

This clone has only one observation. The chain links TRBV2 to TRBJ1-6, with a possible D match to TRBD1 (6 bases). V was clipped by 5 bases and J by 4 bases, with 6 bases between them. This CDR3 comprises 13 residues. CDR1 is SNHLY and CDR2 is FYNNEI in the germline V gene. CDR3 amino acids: CASSTGYNSPLHF. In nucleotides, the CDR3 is TGTGCCAGCAGTACAGGGTATAATTCACCCCTCCACTTT.

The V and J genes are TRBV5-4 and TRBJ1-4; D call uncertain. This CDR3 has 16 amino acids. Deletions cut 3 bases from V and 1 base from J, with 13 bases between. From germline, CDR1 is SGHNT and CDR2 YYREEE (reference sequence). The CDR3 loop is CASSSQPPITNEKLFF. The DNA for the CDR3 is TGTGCCAGCAGCTCTCAACCGCCTATAACTAATGAAAAACTGTTTTTT.